This entry lists 18 T cell receptor beta chains sequenced from one sample in a study of read filtering for tumor transcriptome and immune sequencing. From 400 to 450 ng of RNA, a library with molecular barcoded alpha/delta and beta/gamma adaptors was made. A single record per CDR3 protein comes from TCRdb applying MiXCR to the reads. The repertoire holds over 55,000 distinct CDR3 sequences, with around 14% as singletons. What was sequenced was a population of CD138-negative cells sorted from bone marrow. The receptors were sampled from a donor at least 40 years old with multiple myeloma.

The table lists this clonotype with a few counts. V gene TRBV20-1 combines with J gene TRBJ2-2; 10 bases agree with TRBD1. The CDR3 has 16 amino acids. The V gene's germline CDR1 is DFQATT and CDR2 SNEGSKA (reference sequence). Unmatched junction bases numbered 9, after V lost 4 bases and J lost 4 bases. CDR3 loop: CSAKAVGQGGTGELFF. Written as DNA, the CDR3 is TGCAGTGCTAAGGCCGTAGGACAGGGGGGCACCGGGGAGCTGTTTTTT.

This clonotype was seen at least ten times. This chain connects TRBV30 to TRBJ2-7; 11 positions agree with TRBD1. CDR1 and CDR2 from the germline V gene are GTSNPN and SVGIG (reference sequence). The CDR3 covers 15 residues. Unmatched junction bases numbered 3, after V lost 0 bases and J lost 2 bases. The CDR3 here is CAWSVPDRGPYEQYF. The CDR3 nucleotides are TGTGCCTGGAGTGTACCGGACAGGGGGCCCTACGAGCAGTACTTC.

This clonotype was found many times. The chain links TRBV7-8 to TRBJ1-1; no reliable D call. CDR1 and CDR2 (germline): SGHVS, FQNEAQ. The ends were cut back, 5 bases at V and 5 bases at J, with 9 bases in the middle. The CDR3 is 12 amino acids. This chain's CDR3 is CASSPIRTEAFF. CDR3 DNA sequence: TGTGCCAGCAGCCCGATCAGGACTGAAGCTTTCTTT.

Only a few counts were recorded for this clonotype. An end of the junction differs from the germline gene, which may be a read error. The chain combines TRBV20-1 with TRBJ1-6; 7 positions match TRBD1. The CDR3 covers 15 residues. CDR1 is DFQATT and CDR2 is SNEGSKA in the germline V gene (reference sequence). CDR3 protein: CSAIGGAGGNLPLHF. The CDR3 bases are TGCAGTGCTATCGGTGGGGCAGGGGGAAATTTACCCCTCCACTTT.

This clonotype came up many times. The chain joins TRBV5-1 to TRBJ2-7; 11 bases fit TRBD2. The CDR3 loop spans 13 amino acids. Germline-derived CDR1 and CDR2 are SGHRS and YFSETQ. The V segment lost 5 bases and the J segment 4 bases; nucleotides outside the gene matches: 2. In DNA, the CDR3 is TGCGCCAGCAGGGCTAGCGGGAGGTACGAGCAGTACTTC. Protein product: CASRASGRYEQYF.

The rearrangement uses TRBV19 and TRBJ2-1; D unclear. The V end lost 6 bases, the J end lost 1 base, and 10 bases lay between the germline ends. CDR1 and CDR2 from the germline V gene are LNHDA and SQIVND (reference sequence). The CDR3 length is 14 residues. CDR3 protein: CASSLGLSYNEQFF. The CDR3 DNA reads TGTGCCAGTAGCCTAGGATTGTCCTACAATGAGCAGTTCTTC.

Concerning this clonotype: A far larger clone is only one base removed, so a read error is likely. The chain carries TRBV7-9 and TRBJ2-5, with D perhaps TRBD1 or TRBD2 (5 bases each). This CDR3 contains 17 residues. Germline V gives CDR1 SEHNR, CDR2 FQNEAQ (reference sequence). Deletions cut 4 bases from V and 5 bases from J, with 23 bases between. This CDR3 reads CASSSGWRRDGPETQYF. The CDR3 DNA sequence: TGTGCCAGCAGCTCGGGGTGGCGCCGGGACGGCCCCGAGACCCAGTACTTC.

The rearrangement uses TRBV11-3 and TRBJ1-3; D uncertain. Germline V CDR1 and CDR2: SGHNT, YENEEA. The V end was cut by 1 base, the J end by 3 bases, with 7 bases between. CDR3 size: 14 residues. CDR3 coding DNA: TGTGCCAGCAGCTTAGGAGCCGGTGGAAACACCATATATTTT. As protein: CASSLGAGGNTIYF.

A few counts support this clonotype. The chain carries TRBV19 and TRBJ1-2; 9 bases line up with TRBD1. Germline lookup yields CDR1 LNHDA and CDR2 SQIVND (reference sequence). CDR3 length: 13 residues. The trim removed 6 bases at V and 2 bases at J, leaving 1 base unmatched. The CDR3 sequence: CASRGTGNYGYTF. The DNA of the CDR3 is TGTGCCAGTAGGGGGACAGGGAACTATGGCTACACCTTC.

The sample holds many counts of this clonotype. The chain uses TRBV5-1 and TRBJ2-7; 8 bases agree with TRBD2. V lost 4 bases to trimming and J lost 9 bases; unmatched junction nucleotides: 6. In germline, CDR1 is SGHRS, CDR2 YFSETQ. The length of the CDR3 is 12 residues. The CDR3: CASSIGRERQYF. Written as DNA, the CDR3 is TGCGCCAGCAGCATCGGGAGGGAACGGCAGTACTTC.

This clonotype came up a few times. This chain uses TRBV4-2 with TRBJ2-3; D perhaps matches TRBD2 (6 bases). In germline, CDR1 is LGHNA, CDR2 YNFKEQ. The CDR3 covers 16 residues. Trimming took 0 bases from V and 2 from J, leaving 12 bases between them. CDR3 sequence reads: CASSQDLARPTDTQYF. Written as DNA, the CDR3 is TGTGCCAGCAGCCAAGATCTAGCGCGCCCCACAGATACGCAGTATTTT.

In regard to this clonotype: A read error may explain this, as a much larger clone is one base away. The rearrangement joins TRBV27 to TRBJ2-7; D gene unclear. The CDR3 is made up of 15 amino acids. Trimming cost V 2 bases and J 2 bases, with 13 bases left between them. CDR1 is MNHEY and CDR2 is SMNVEV in the germline V gene (reference sequence). The CDR3 reads CASSLKVGKPYEQYF. CDR3 DNA sequence: TGTGCCAGCAGTTTAAAGGTGGGAAAACCCTACGAGCAGTACTTC.

This clonotype came up once. Given a much more abundant clone one base away, this may be a read error. The chain is built from TRBV11-1 and TRBJ2-3, with D possibly matching TRBD1 (5 bases). The CDR3 length is 16 residues. Germline V gene lookup returns CDR1 SGHAT and CDR2 FQDESV (reference sequence). V was cut by 2 bases and J by 2 bases, with 14 bases left in between. CDR3 nucleotides: TGTGCCAGCAGCTTATCAGGGCCTTCTATCACAGATACGCAGTATTTT. This codes for CASSLSGPSITDTQYF.

This clonotype was recorded many times. The genes are TRBV19 and TRBJ2-7; 7 bases fit TRBD2. Trimming at V came to 5 bases and at J to 3 bases, leaving 7 bases not matched to a gene. This CDR3 is 14 amino acids long. The germline V gene has CDR1 LNHDA and CDR2 SQIVND (reference sequence). The CDR3 nucleotides are TGTGCCAGTAGTTCCCTAGCGGATATCTACGAGCAGTACTTC. It translates to CASSSLADIYEQYF.

This clonotype was recorded many times. This chain uses TRBV30 with TRBJ2-1, with a weak D call TRBD1 (6 bases). CDR3 size: 12 residues. Germline V gene lookup returns CDR1 GTSNPN and CDR2 SVGIG (reference sequence). Deletions cut 8 bases from V and 0 bases from J, with 8 bases between. The CDR3 coding sequence is TGTGCCCAGGGGAGCTCCTACAATGAGCAGTTCTTC. It specifies CAQGSSYNEQFF.

This clonotype was seen many times. CDR3 sequence: CASQRVTEAFF. For the CDR3, the DNA is TGTGCCAGCCAAAGGGTTACTGAAGCTTTCTTT. This sequence joins TRBV6-1 and TRBJ1-1; D is ambiguous. V gave up 8 bases and J gave up 5 bases, with 9 bases separating them. The CDR3 is made up of 11 amino acids. CDR1 is MNHNS, CDR2 SASEGT, per germline.

This clonotype was counted ten times or more. The chain is built from TRBV20-1 and TRBJ2-7; possible D gene TRBD1, 6 bases. Looked up from germline, CDR1 is DFQATT and CDR2 is SNEGSKA (reference sequence). Trimming stripped 5 bases from V and 1 base from J, with 15 bases between. CDR3 length: 14 residues. The CDR3 DNA is TGCAGTGCTTCCTTGGGCAGGGGATCCTACGAGCAGTACTTC. Its translation: CSASLGRGSYEQYF.

The chain joins TRBV7-3 to TRBJ2-1; possible D gene TRBD2, 6 bases. V was clipped by 6 bases and J by 0 bases, with 12 bases between them. Germline CDR1 reads SGHTA; CDR2 reads FQGTGA. CDR3 length: 15 residues. CDR3 region: CASSRRDRSYNEQFF. CDR3 bases: TGTGCCAGCAGTCGGCGGGACCGCTCCTACAATGAGCAGTTCTTC.